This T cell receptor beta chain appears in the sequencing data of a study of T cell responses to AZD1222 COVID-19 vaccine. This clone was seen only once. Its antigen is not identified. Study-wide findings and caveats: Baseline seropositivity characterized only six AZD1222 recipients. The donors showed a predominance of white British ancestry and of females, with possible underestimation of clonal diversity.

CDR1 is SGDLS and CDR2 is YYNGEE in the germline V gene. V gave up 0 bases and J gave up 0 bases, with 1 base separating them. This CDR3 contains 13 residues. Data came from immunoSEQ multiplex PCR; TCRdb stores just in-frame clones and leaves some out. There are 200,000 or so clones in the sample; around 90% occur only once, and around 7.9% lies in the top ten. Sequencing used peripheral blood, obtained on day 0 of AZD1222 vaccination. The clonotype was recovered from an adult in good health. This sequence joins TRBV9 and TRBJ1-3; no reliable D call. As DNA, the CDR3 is TGTGCCAGCAGCGTAGACTCTGGAAACACCATATATTTT. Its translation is CASSVDSGNTIYF.